The 32 T cell receptor beta chains in this list originate from one sample, sequenced in a study of esophageal squamous cell carcinoma under preoperative chemotherapy. TCRdb redid the calling of the PCR reads with MiXCR, one entry per CDR3 protein. The sample contains 34,000 or so distinct CDR3 sequences, around half of which appear only once. Time point denoted: after preoperative PTX-NDP chemotherapy. The sample was gathered from a patient given preoperative chemotherapy. The receptors derive from a human donor with esophageal squamous cell carcinoma. The donor label of this sample is uncertain.

This clonotype was picked up a small number of times. The chain carries TRBV11-2 and TRBJ1-2; D gene uncertain. The V end lost 5 bases, the J end lost 8 bases, and 15 bases lay between the germline ends. Germline V lookup: CDR1 SGHAT, CDR2 FQNNGV. The CDR3 consists of 13 residues. CDR3 region: CASSPQRGYGYTF. The CDR3 nucleotides read TGTGCCAGCAGCCCACAGAGAGGGTACGGCTACACCTTC. Combining the CDR3 with reference TRBV11-2 and TRBJ1-2 gives the whole variable domain EAGVAQSPRYKIIEKRQSVAFWCNPISGHATLYWYQQILGQGPKLLIQFQNNGVVDDSQLPKDRFSAERLKGVDSTLKIQPAKLEDSAVYLCASSPQRGYGYTFGSGTRLTVV.

This clonotype was seen a handful of times. The V call is TRBV15, the J call TRBJ2-3; 7 bases are a match to TRBD2. Germline V gives CDR1 LNHNV, CDR2 YYDKDF (reference sequence). V gave up 0 bases and J gave up 6 bases; unmatched junction bases: 3. The CDR3 loop spans 14 amino acids. The CDR3: CATSRDGGGDTQYF. CDR3 nucleotides: TGTGCCACCAGCAGAGACGGGGGAGGGGATACGCAGTATTTT. The full variable domain, with the rest looked up from reference TRBV15 and TRBJ2-3, is DAMVIQNPRYQVTQFGKPVTLSCSQTLNHNVMYWYQQKSSQAPKLLFHYYDKDFNNEADTPDNFQSRRPNTSFCFLDIRSPGLGDTAMYLCATSRDGGGDTQYFGPGTRLTVL.

This clonotype has only a few counts. The genes are TRBV6-1 and TRBJ2-2; either TRBD1 or TRBD2 may supply D (5 bases each). This CDR3 has 13 residues. The germline V and J ends were trimmed by 8 bases and 6 bases, with 13 bases remaining between them. Germline V gene sequence: CDR1 MNHNS, CDR2 SASEGT. In DNA form, the CDR3 reads TGTGCCAGCCGAGGGCAAGGGGCCGGGGAGCTGTTTTTT. The encoded protein is CASRGQGAGELFF.

This clonotype has ten or more counts. V gene TRBV7-2 combines with J gene TRBJ1-2; 7 bases line up with TRBD1. The CDR3 is 17 amino acids. The germline V gene has CDR1 SGHTA and CDR2 FQGNSA. The ends lost 5 bases at V and 4 bases at J; junction bases unmatched: 16. The CDR3 spells CASSRDLIQGEGYGYTF. In DNA form, the CDR3 reads TGTGCCAGCAGCAGGGACTTAATTCAGGGGGAGGGCTATGGCTACACCTTC.

J is TRBJ2-1 and V is TRBV5-4, with TRBD1 matching 8 bases. Trimming removed 10 bases from V and 5 bases from J; junction bases left unmatched: 8. Germline V gene sequence: CDR1 SGHNT, CDR2 YYREEE (reference sequence). CDR3 size: 13 residues. The CDR3, as DNA: TGTGCCGGCCTACGACAGGGGAACAATGAGCAGTTCTTC. Translated: CAGLRQGNNEQFF.

This clonotype was recorded many times. V gene TRBV7-2 combines with J gene TRBJ2-1, with 16 bases matching TRBD2. Losses at the gene ends were 5 bases for V and 12 bases for J; bases not matched to a gene: 7. There are 15 residues in the CDR3. Germline V CDR1 and CDR2: SGHTA, FQGNSA. The CDR3 bases are TGTGCCAGCAGCCCACCGGGACTAGCGGGAGGGGGGCAGTTCTTC. Translating it yields CASSPPGLAGGGQFF.

About this clonotype: The junction departs from the called germline gene at one end, perhaps through a read error. The genes are TRBV7-2 and TRBJ2-5; tentative D call: TRBD1 (5 bases). The J call is in doubt because the DNA end fits TRBJ2-7 better. Germline CDR1 and CDR2: SGHTA and FQGNSA. There are 15 residues in the CDR3. This CDR3 is CANSPQRQRAYEQYF. DNA of the CDR3: TGTGCCAACAGCCCCCAGAGACAGAGAGCCTACGAGCAGTACTTC.

Notes on this clonotype: The junction differs from germline at one of its ends, possibly a read error. V usage is TRBV12-3 or TRBV12-4 and J usage is TRBJ2-4; 9 nucleotides line up with TRBD1. This CDR3 spans 16 amino acids. DNA of the CDR3: TGTGCCAGCAGCGAAACGGGACAGGGAGCCAAAAACACTCAGTACTTC. Protein product: CASSETGQGAKNTQYF.

This chain links TRBV7-2 with TRBJ2-5, with 7 nucleotides matching TRBD2. Germline trimming cut 8 bases from V and 0 bases from J; bases unmatched to any gene: 12. In germline, CDR1 is SGHTA, CDR2 FQGNSA. This CDR3 has 16 residues. CDR3 loop: CASGGGGGRDQETQYF. CDR3 nucleotide sequence: TGTGCCAGCGGGGGGGGGGGGGGTCGAGACCAAGAGACCCAGTACTTC.

As regards this clonotype: Mismatch with germline at one junction end may stem from a read error. The chain employs TRBV7-6 and TRBJ2-3, with TRBD2 matching over 9 bases. The CDR3 spans 14 residues. Germline V gene data show CDR1 as SGHVS and CDR2 as FNYEAQ. CDR3 sequence reads: CAGSGGRFKDTQYF. CDR3 nucleotides: TGTGCGGGCAGCGGGGGGCGGTTCAAAGATACGCAGTACTTT.

The chain links TRBV7-9 to TRBJ1-1, with D unresolved. This CDR3 contains 13 residues. The germline CDR1 and CDR2 sequences are SEHNR and FQNEAQ (reference sequence). Trimming pared 7 bases from V and 8 bases from J, leaving 17 bases between. The chain's CDR3 is CASTPMNSPEAFF. CDR3 in DNA: TGTGCCAGCACCCCGATGAACAGCCCAGAAGCTTTCTTT.

As regards this clonotype: A much more abundant neighbour one base away suggests this may be a read error. The chain carries TRBV7-2 and TRBJ2-1; maybe TRBD1 (5 bases). The germline V and J ends were trimmed by 5 bases and 13 bases, with 27 bases remaining between them. The CDR3 sequence is 16 residues long. Germline V lookup: CDR1 SGHTA, CDR2 FQGNSA. This CDR3 is CASSIRAMGPQETQFF. The CDR3 coding sequence is TGTGCCAGCAGCATCAGAGCCATGGGGCCCCAAGAGACCCAGTTCTTC.

This clonotype was counted at least ten times. A read error may account for a junction end that differs from germline. The rearrangement uses TRBV12-3 or TRBV12-4 and TRBJ2-3; 7 bases are a match to TRBD2. This CDR3 is 16 amino acids long. CDR3 sequence: CASSTTGGGAKDTQYF. CDR3 in DNA: TGTGCCAGCAGTACTACTGGCGGGGGTGCCAAAGATACGCAGTATTTC.

This clonotype was seen at least ten times. The chain is built from TRBV7-2 and TRBJ2-5; the match to TRBD1 covers 8 bases. V was clipped by 6 bases and J by 5 bases; unmatched bases: 14. This CDR3 has 16 amino acids. The germline V gene has CDR1 SGHTA and CDR2 FQGNSA. This CDR3 is CASSTRRTGSWETQYF. The CDR3 DNA reads TGTGCCAGCAGTACAAGGAGGACAGGGTCTTGGGAGACCCAGTACTTC.

This clonotype was counted a few times. V and J are TRBV4-1 and TRBJ2-5, with TRBD2 identical over 9 bases. This CDR3 comprises 16 residues. Trimming removed 0 bases from V and 5 bases from J; junction bases left unmatched: 7. The germline CDR1 and CDR2 sequences are MGHRA and YSYEKL. CDR3 sequence: CASSQEGGGAYETQYF. As DNA, the CDR3 is TGCGCCAGCAGCCAAGAAGGCGGGGGGGCCTACGAGACCCAGTACTTC.

Regarding this clonotype: Germline and junction disagree at one end, which may indicate a read error. V gene TRBV7-8 combines with J gene TRBJ2-5; 13 nucleotides line up with TRBD2. This CDR3 has 17 amino acids. Germline lookup yields CDR1 SGHVS and CDR2 FQNEAQ. Here the CDR3 reads CASSTGLAGQYQESQLF. CDR3 sequence (DNA): TGTGCCAGCAGCACGGGACTAGCGGGACAGTACCAAGAGTCCCAACTTTTC.

In regard to this clonotype: A read error may be the cause here, since a much bigger clone is one base away. J is TRBJ2-1 and V is TRBV6-1; 7 bases fit TRBD1. Germline V CDR1 and CDR2: MNHNS, SASEGT. Unmatched junction bases numbered 12, after V lost 6 bases and J lost 10 bases. The CDR3 runs to 14 residues. DNA of the CDR3: TGTGCCAGCAGCGTCGACAGGGTAGCCTACGAGCAGTTCTTC. Protein product: CASSVDRVAYEQFF.

This clonotype showed up just a few times. The chain employs TRBV28 and TRBJ2-1; TRBD1 matches 8 bases. The CDR3 length is 14 residues. V dropped 4 bases and J dropped 9; count of bases not matched to a gene: 8. The germline CDR1 and CDR2 sequences are MDHEN and SYDVKM. CDR3 sequence reads: CASSSPDRVSEQFF. The CDR3, as DNA: TGTGCCAGCAGTTCCCCGGACAGGGTGAGTGAGCAGTTCTTC.

In its sample, this clonotype was seen many times. V gene TRBV7-2 combines with J gene TRBJ2-3, with 8 bases fitting TRBD2. The V gene's germline CDR1 is SGHTA and CDR2 FQGNSA. The V gene end was trimmed by 1 base and the J gene end by 2 bases; junction bases not matched to a gene: 2. The CDR3 covers 15 residues. The CDR3 loop is CASSLDSGVTDTQYF. Here the CDR3 DNA reads TGTGCCAGCAGCTTAGATAGCGGGGTCACAGATACGCAGTATTTT.

This clonotype came up many times. V usage is TRBV7-9 and J usage is TRBJ2-7; no firm D call. The length of the CDR3 is 12 residues. V shed 1 base and J shed 4 bases, with 5 bases lying between them. Germline lookup yields CDR1 SEHNR and CDR2 FQNEAQ (reference sequence). The CDR3 DNA reads TGTGCCAGCAGCTTAGAAGCTTACGAGCAGTACTTC. Its translation is CASSLEAYEQYF.

The J gene is TRBJ2-1, the V gene TRBV5-4; D possibly corresponds to TRBD2 (5 bases). The CDR3 has 15 residues. Trimming cost V 2 bases and J 5 bases, with 14 bases left between them. CDR1 SGHNT and CDR2 YYREEE come from the germline V gene (reference sequence). The CDR3 region is CASSLRGKSNNEQFF. CDR3 nucleotide sequence: TGTGCCAGCAGCTTACGGGGAAAAAGTAACAATGAGCAGTTCTTC.

This CDR3 reads CASGGTGGRDTDTQYF. The CDR3 DNA follows: TGTGCCAGCGGTGGGACTGGGGGGCGGGACACAGATACCCAGTACTTC. The rearrangement uses TRBV11-1 and TRBJ2-5; the D gene could be TRBD1 or TRBD2 (6 bases each). CDR3 length equals 16 residues. Germline V gives CDR1 SGHAT, CDR2 FQDESV (reference sequence). V lost 8 bases, J lost 8 bases, and 27 bases lay in between.

The chain is built from TRBV7-3 and TRBJ2-5; weak D call: TRBD1 (5 bases). This CDR3 spans 12 amino acids. The germline V and J ends were trimmed by 4 bases and 11 bases, with 14 bases remaining between them. The germline CDR1 and CDR2 sequences are SGHTA and FQGTGA. CDR3 bases: TGTGCCAGCAGCTCAGGGAAAGGTGAGCAGTACTTC. It specifies CASSSGKGEQYF.

This clonotype was found a few times. Here the CDR3 reads CASSRGTDTQYF. Written as DNA, the CDR3 is TGTGCCAGCAGCCGAGGGACAGATACGCAGTATTTT. The V gene is TRBV27, the J gene TRBJ2-3; maybe TRBD2 (5 bases). The CDR3 runs 12 residues. V was cut by 6 bases and J by 3 bases, with 7 bases left in between. Germline lookup yields CDR1 MNHEY and CDR2 SMNVEV (reference sequence).

The sample holds many counts of this clonotype. The V and J genes are TRBV6-2 or TRBV6-3 and TRBJ2-1; TRBD2 is a possible D gene (5 bases). The CDR3 loop spans 16 amino acids. Germline V CDR1 and CDR2: MNHEY, SVGEGT. V was clipped by 0 bases and J by 5 bases, with 14 bases between them. The CDR3 DNA reads as TGTGCCAGCAGTTACTCGCGACTGACTATCGACAATGAGCAGTTCTTC. Amino acid sequence: CASSYSRLTIDNEQFF.

Turning to this clonotype: A read error may produce the germline difference seen at one junction end. The J gene is TRBJ2-3, the V gene TRBV7-2; weak D call: TRBD2 (5 bases). The J call may be wrong; the DNA end is better matched by TRBJ2-7. The CDR3 totals 14 residues. In germline, CDR1 is SGHTA, CDR2 FQGNSA. CDR3 DNA: TGTGGCAGCAGCGGACTGCGTAGCAAAGATACGCAGTACTTC. Its translation is CGSSGLRSKDTQYF.

The rearrangement uses TRBV6-5 and TRBJ2-3; D gene uncertain. Near its end, the DNA agrees better with TRBJ2-7, so the J call may be wrong. CDR3 length equals 14 residues. Looked up from germline, CDR1 is MNHEY and CDR2 is SVGAGI. DNA for the CDR3: TGTGCCAGCAGTTACTCCTCGGCATACAATGAGCAGTACTTC. It codes for CASSYSSAYNEQYF.

As to this clonotype: An end of the junction differs from the germline gene, which may be a read error. The genes are TRBV12-3 or TRBV12-4 and TRBJ2-3; D possibly corresponds to TRBD1 (5 bases). This CDR3 spans 14 amino acids. The CDR3 loop reads CASSWGRDTDTQYF. The CDR3 DNA sequence: TGTGCCAGCAGCTGGGGCCGTGACACAGATACCCAGTATTTT.

The V and J genes are TRBV7-7 and TRBJ2-5; unclear D gene. The germline V and J ends were trimmed by 2 bases and 4 bases, with 8 bases remaining between them. CDR3 length: 13 amino acids. In germline, CDR1 is SSHAT, CDR2 FNYEAQ (reference sequence). CDR3 in amino acids: CASSLTIPETQYF. For the CDR3, the DNA is TGTGCCAGCAGCTTAACCATCCCAGAGACCCAGTACTTC.

As for this clonotype: One end of the junction does not line up with germline, which may come from a read error. V and J are TRBV7-3 and TRBJ2-3; D is uncertain. CDR3 length equals 14 residues. Germline lookup yields CDR1 SGHTA and CDR2 FQGTGA. The CDR3 region has the DNA TGTGCGAGCAGCCGATTAGGTAGCCCAGAGACCCAGTACTTT. Protein: CASSRLGSPETQYF.

This clonotype was recorded at least ten times. The rearrangement uses TRBV6-1 and TRBJ1-2, with TRBD1 identical over 8 bases. Trimming cost V 6 bases and J 12 bases; bases outside gene matches: 18. The CDR3 contains 15 residues. Per the germline V gene, CDR1 is MNHNS and CDR2 is SASEGT. CDR3 amino acids: CASSGDFQGARENTF. The CDR3 DNA sequence: TGTGCCAGCAGCGGGGACTTCCAGGGGGCGCGGGAGAACACCTTC.

This rearrangement joins TRBV7-2 to TRBJ2-3; 11 nucleotides align to TRBD2. Germline CDR1 is SGHTA and CDR2 is FQGNSA. Trimming cost V 3 bases and J 9 bases; bases outside gene matches: 14. The CDR3 is 17 amino acids. This CDR3 reads CASSFVAGGRSGETQYF. Here the CDR3 DNA reads TGTGCCAGCAGCTTTGTAGCGGGGGGGCGTAGTGGAGAGACGCAGTATTTT.